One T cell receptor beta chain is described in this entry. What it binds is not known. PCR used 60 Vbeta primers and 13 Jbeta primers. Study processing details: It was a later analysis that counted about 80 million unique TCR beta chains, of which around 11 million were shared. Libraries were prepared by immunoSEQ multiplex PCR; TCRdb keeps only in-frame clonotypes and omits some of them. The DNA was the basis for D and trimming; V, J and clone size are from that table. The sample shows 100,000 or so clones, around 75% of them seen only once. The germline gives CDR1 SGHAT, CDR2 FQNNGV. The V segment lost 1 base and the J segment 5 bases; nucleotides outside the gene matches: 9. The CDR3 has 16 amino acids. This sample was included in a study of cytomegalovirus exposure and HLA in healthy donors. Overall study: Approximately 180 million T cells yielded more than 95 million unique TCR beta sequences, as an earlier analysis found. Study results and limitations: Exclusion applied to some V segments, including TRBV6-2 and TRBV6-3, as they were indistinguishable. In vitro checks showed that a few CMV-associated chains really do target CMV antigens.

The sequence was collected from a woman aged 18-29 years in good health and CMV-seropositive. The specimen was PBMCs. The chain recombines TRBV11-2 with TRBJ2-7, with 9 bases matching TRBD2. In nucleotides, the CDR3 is TGTGCCAGCAGCTTAGCGGGGCGGGAGGGGTTCGACGAGCAGTACTTC. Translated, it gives CASSLAGREGFDEQYF.